This TCR beta chain stems from a study of blood T cell repertoires in COVID-19. At the level of the study: COVID-19 samples collected from the United States, Italy and Spain covered acute and convalescent phases. T cells, B-cell-depleted T cells, or PBMCs provided the cDNA or gDNA that served as material.

Source study methods: Amplifying reference gene primers gave estimates of nucleated cell counts. Using immunoSEQ multiplex PCR, the repertoire was profiled, and TCRdb retains in-frame clones only, with some absent. V and J calls and clone size follow that table, whereas D and trimming were derived from the DNA. This table has some 31,000 clones, about 90% appearing once. The CDR3 length is 14 residues. Germline CDR1 reads MNHEY; CDR2 reads SMNVEV (reference sequence). Trimming shortened V by 6 bases and J by 2 bases, and 12 bases separated the two germline ends. The receptor was isolated from a man aged 55 to 70 with active COVID-19. The sequenced sample consisted of peripheral blood. The V call is TRBV27, the J call TRBJ2-3; D may be TRBD1 (6 bases). The CDR3 DNA is TGTGCCAGCAGCTCGGACAGAATCACAGATACGCAGTATTTT. Translated, it gives CASSSDRITDTQYF.